This is a list of T cell receptor beta chains from one sample in a study of CD8 T cells in Susac syndrome. TCRdb reprocessed the immunoSEQ multiplex PCR reads with MiXCR, giving one entry per CDR3 protein. Among roughly 400,000 distinct CDR3 sequences listed, approximately 85% were seen once. Material for sequencing was CD8+ T cells from PBMCs. Every receptor here comes from a human donor with multiple sclerosis. Each CDR3 is given with its conserved first and last residue. A D gene is named only where the DNA matches it firmly. Size is omitted from some rows. Given values are once, few, many or a class for expanded clones.

cdr3_aa,cdr3_nt,clone_size,j_call,v_call,d_call
CASSTVTGSAYNEQFF,TGTGCCAGCAGTACCGTGACAGGGAGCGCCTACAATGAGCAGTTCTTC,.,TRBJ2-1,TRBV27,TRBD1
CASSLDISTGEEQYF,TGTGCCAGCAGCTTAGATATTTCAACAGGGGAAGAGCAGTACTTC,once,TRBJ2-7,TRBV7-8,TRBD1
CASSYFWYSSRRAEQYF,TGTGCCAGCAGTTATTTTTGGTACAGCTCCCGGAGAGCCGAGCAGTACTTC,.,TRBJ2-7,TRBV6-2/TRBV6-3,.
CASSIRPRANYGYTF,TGTGCCAGCAGTATCCGGCCCCGTGCGAACTATGGCTACACCTTC,few,TRBJ1-2,TRBV25-1,.
CSLAGLALNEQFF,TGCAGCCTTGCCGGACTAGCGCTCAATGAGCAGTTCTTC,.,TRBJ2-1,TRBV29-1,TRBD2
CASSWYSAGELFF,TGTGCCAGCAGTTGGTATTCGGCCGGGGAGCTGTTTTTT,.,TRBJ2-2,TRBV27,.
CAWSIGGTGYTF,TGTGCCTGGAGTATCGGAGGGACGGGCTACACCTTC,.,TRBJ1-2,TRBV30,.
CASSSGSEANYGYTF,TGTGCCAGCAGTTCTGGCAGTGAAGCTAACTATGGCTACACCTTC,.,TRBJ1-2,TRBV6-4,.
CASSFGQGAMEQYF,TGCGCCAGCAGCTTCGGACAGGGGGCGATGGAGCAGTACTTC,.,TRBJ2-7,TRBV5-1,TRBD1
CASSYLPGPPHEQYF,TGTGCCAGCAGTTATTTGCCGGGACCTCCTCACGAGCAGTACTTC,.,TRBJ2-7,TRBV6-5,.
CASSYSGRAAGEQYF,TGTGCCAGCAGTTACTCTGGGCGAGCAGCGGGGGAGCAGTACTTC,.,TRBJ2-7,TRBV6-5,TRBD2
CASTSGPFNEQFF,TGTGCCAGCACTTCCGGGCCCTTCAATGAGCAGTTCTTC,.,TRBJ2-1,TRBV27,.